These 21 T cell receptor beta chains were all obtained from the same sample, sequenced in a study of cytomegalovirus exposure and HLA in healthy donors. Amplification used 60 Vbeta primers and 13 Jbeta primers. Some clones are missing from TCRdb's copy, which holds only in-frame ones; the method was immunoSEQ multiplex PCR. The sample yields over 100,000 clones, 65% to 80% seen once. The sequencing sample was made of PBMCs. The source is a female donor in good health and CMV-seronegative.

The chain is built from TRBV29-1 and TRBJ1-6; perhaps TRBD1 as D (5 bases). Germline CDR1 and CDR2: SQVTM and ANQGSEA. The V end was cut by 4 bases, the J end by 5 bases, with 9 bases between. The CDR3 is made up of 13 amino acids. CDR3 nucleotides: TGCAGCGTTGGACAGTCCAATAATTCACCCCTCCACTTT. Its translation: CSVGQSNNSPLHF.

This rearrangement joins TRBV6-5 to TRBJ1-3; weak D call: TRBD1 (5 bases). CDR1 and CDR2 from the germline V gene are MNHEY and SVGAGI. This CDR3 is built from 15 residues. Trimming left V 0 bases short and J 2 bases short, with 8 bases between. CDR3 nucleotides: TGTGCCAGCAGTTACTCATCGGGGGCTGGAAACACCATATATTTT. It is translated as CASSYSSGAGNTIYF.

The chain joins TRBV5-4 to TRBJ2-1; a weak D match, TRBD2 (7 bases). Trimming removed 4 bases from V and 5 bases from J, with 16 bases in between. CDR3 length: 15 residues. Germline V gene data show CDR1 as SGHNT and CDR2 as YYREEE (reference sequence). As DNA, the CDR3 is TGTGCCAGCAGCAATGGCGGGGGCGCCGACAATGAGCAGTTCTTC. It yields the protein CASSNGGGADNEQFF.

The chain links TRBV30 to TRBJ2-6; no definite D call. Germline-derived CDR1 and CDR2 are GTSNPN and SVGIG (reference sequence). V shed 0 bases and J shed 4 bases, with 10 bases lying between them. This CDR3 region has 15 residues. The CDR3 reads CAWSVLASGANVLTF. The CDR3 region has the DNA TGTGCCTGGAGTGTTCTTGCGAGCGGGGCCAACGTCCTGACTTTC.

For the CDR3, the DNA is TGTGCCAGCTCACTTGACAGGAACACTGAAGCTTTCTTT. It specifies CASSLDRNTEAFF. The gene calls are TRBV18 and TRBJ1-1; D possibly corresponds to TRBD1 (5 bases). With 4 bases removed from V and 1 base from J, the gap between germline ends came to 7 bases. This CDR3 has 13 residues. Germline CDR1 reads KGHSH; CDR2 reads LQKENI.

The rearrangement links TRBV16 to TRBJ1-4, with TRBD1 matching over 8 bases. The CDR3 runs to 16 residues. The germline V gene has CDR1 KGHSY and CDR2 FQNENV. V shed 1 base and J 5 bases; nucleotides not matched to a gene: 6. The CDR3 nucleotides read TGTGCCAGCAGCCAATTCTGGAACAGGGGGAATGAAAAACTGTTTTTT. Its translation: CASSQFWNRGNEKLFF.

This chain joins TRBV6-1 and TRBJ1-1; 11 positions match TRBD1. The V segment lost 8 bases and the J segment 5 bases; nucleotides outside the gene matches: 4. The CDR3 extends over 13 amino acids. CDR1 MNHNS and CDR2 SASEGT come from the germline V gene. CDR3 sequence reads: CASGDRGGTEAFF. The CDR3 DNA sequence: TGTGCCAGCGGGGACAGGGGGGGGACTGAAGCTTTCTTT.

Here the CDR3 DNA reads TGCGCCAGCAGCTTGGACGGGATACAAACTAGCACAGATACGCAGTATTTT. This gives the protein CASSLDGIQTSTDTQYF. V and J are TRBV5-1 and TRBJ2-3, with D maybe TRBD2 (5 bases). V dropped 0 bases and J dropped 0 bases, with 14 bases sitting between them. The CDR3 loop spans 17 amino acids. The V gene's germline CDR1 is SGHRS and CDR2 YFSETQ.

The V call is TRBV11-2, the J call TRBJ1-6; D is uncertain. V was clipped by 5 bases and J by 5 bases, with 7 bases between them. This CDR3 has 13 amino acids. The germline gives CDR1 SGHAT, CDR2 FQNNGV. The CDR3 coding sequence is TGTGCCAGCAGCCCCCGTGATAATTCACCCCTCCACTTT. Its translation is CASSPRDNSPLHF.

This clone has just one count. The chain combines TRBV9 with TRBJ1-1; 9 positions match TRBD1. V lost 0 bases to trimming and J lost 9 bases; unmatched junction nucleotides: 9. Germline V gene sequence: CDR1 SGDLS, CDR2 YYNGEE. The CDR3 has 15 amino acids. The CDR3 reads CASSVEDRGFDQAFF. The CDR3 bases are TGTGCCAGCAGCGTAGAGGACAGGGGATTTGACCAAGCTTTCTTT. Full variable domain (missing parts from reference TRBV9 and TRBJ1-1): DSGVTQTPKHLITATGQRVTLRCSPRSGDLSVYWYQQSLDQGLQFLIQYYNGEERAKGNILERFSAQQFPDLHSELNLSSLELGDSALYFCASSVEDRGFDQAFFGQGTRLTVV.

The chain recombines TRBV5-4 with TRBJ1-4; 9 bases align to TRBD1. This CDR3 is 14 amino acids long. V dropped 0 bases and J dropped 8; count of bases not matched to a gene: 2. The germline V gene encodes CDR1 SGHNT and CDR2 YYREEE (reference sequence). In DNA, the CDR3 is TGTGCCAGCAGCTTGGACAGGGGGCAGGAAAAACTGTTTTTT. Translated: CASSLDRGQEKLFF.

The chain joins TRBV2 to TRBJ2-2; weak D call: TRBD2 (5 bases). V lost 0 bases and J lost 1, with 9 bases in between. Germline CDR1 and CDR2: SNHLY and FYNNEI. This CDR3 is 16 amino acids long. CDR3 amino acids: CASSEARTGNTGELFF. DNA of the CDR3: TGTGCCAGCAGTGAAGCAAGGACTGGGAACACCGGGGAGCTGTTTTTT.

The CDR3 DNA reads TGTGCCAGCAGCTTATCAGGGGCCCCAGATACGCAGTATTTT. This encodes CASSLSGAPDTQYF. This chain links TRBV5-5 with TRBJ2-3; TRBD1 might be the D (6 bases). The CDR3 runs 14 residues. Germline V CDR1 and CDR2: SGHKS, YYEKEE (reference sequence). Trimming left V 2 bases short and J 4 bases short, with 11 bases between.

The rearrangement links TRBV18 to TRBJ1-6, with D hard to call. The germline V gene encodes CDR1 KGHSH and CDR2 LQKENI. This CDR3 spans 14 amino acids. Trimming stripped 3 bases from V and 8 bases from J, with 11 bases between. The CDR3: CASSPGLRDSPLHF. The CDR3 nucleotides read TGTGCCAGCTCACCTGGCCTCCGGGATTCACCCCTCCACTTT.

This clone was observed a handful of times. CDR3 sequence: CASTAEMDQPQHF. CDR3 nucleotides: TGTGCCAGTACCGCCGAGATGGATCAGCCCCAGCATTTT. This chain joins TRBV19 and TRBJ1-5; the D is unclear. The germline gives CDR1 LNHDA, CDR2 SQIVND (reference sequence). V was pared by 7 bases and J by 5 bases, with 12 bases between. This CDR3 spans 13 amino acids.

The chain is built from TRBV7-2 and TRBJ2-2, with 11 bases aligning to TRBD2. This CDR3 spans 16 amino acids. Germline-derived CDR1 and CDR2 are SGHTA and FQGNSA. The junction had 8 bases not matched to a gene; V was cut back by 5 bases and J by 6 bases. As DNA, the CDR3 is TGTGCCAGCAGCACCTTAGCGGGGGGGCCACCCGGGGAGCTGTTTTTT. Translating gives CASSTLAGGPPGELFF. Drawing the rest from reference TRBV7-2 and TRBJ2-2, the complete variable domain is GAGVSQSPSNKVTEKGKDVELRCDPISGHTALYWYRQSLGQGLEFLIYFQGNSAPDKSGLPSDRFSAERTGGSVSTLTIQRTQQEDSAVYLCASSTLAGGPPGELFFGEGSRLTVL.

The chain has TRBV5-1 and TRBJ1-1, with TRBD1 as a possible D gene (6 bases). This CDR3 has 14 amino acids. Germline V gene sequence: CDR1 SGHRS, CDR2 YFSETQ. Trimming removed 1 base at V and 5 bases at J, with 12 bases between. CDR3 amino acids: CASSLTGLLTEAFF. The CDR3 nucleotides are TGCGCCAGCAGCTTGACAGGGTTGCTGACTGAAGCTTTCTTT.

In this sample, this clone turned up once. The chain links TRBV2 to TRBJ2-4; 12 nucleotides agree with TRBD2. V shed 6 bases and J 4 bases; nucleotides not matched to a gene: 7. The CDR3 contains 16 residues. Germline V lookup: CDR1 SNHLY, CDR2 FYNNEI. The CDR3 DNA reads TGTGCCAGCAGAGAGAACCTAGCGGGGGGGAAAAACATTCAGTACTTC. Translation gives CASRENLAGGKNIQYF.

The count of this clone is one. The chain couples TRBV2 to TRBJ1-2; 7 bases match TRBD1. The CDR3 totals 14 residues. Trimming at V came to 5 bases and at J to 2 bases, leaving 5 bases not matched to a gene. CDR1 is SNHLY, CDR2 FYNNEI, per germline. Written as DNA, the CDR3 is TGTGCCAGCAGTCAACCGGGACAGAACTATGGCTACACCTTC. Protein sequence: CASSQPGQNYGYTF.

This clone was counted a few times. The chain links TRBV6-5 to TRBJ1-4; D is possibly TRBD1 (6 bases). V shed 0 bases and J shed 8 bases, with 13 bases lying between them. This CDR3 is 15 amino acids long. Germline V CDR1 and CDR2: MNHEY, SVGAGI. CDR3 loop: CASSYSRGTGEKLFF. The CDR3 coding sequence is TGTGCCAGCAGTTACTCGAGGGGGACGGGGGAAAAACTGTTTTTT.

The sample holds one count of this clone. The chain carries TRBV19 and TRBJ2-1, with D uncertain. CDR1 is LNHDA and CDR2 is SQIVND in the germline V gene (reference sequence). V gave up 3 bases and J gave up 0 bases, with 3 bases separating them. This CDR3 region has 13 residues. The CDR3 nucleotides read TGTGCCAGTAGTATCGGCTCCTACAATGAGCAGTTCTTC. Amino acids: CASSIGSYNEQFF.